This T cell receptor (beta chain) was recovered during a study of blood T cell repertoires in COVID-19. Whole-study context: Acute-phase and convalescent COVID-19 samples originated in the United States, Italy and Spain.

A word on this clone: This same CDR3 is encoded by further DNA sequences in the sample.

The authors' processing: Reference gene primer amplification gave estimated nucleated cell counts. Using immunoSEQ multiplex PCR, the repertoire was profiled, and TCRdb retains in-frame clones only, with some absent. V and J calls and clone size follow that table, whereas D and trimming were derived from the DNA. The sample carries 150,000 to 200,000 clones, approximately 90% recorded once. V was clipped by 3 bases and J by 2 bases, with 7 bases between them. Germline CDR1 is KGHSH and CDR2 is LQKENI. The CDR3 runs 13 residues. The chain employs TRBV18 and TRBJ2-5; weak D call: TRBD1 (6 bases). The sequenced material came from peripheral blood. The sequence was collected from a young man with acute or convalescent COVID-19. The CDR3, as DNA: TGTGCCAGCTCACCTGGACAGCAAGAGACCCAGTACTTC. It translates to CASSPGQQETQYF.